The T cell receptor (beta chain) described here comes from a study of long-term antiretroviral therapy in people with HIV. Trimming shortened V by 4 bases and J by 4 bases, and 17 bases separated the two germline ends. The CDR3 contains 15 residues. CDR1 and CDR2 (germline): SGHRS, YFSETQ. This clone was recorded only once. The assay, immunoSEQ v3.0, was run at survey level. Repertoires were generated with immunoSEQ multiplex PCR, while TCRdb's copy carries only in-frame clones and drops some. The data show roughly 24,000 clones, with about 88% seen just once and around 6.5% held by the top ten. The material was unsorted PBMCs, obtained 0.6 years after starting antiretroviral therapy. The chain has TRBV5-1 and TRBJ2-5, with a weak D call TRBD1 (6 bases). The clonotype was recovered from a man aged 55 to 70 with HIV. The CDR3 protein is CASSAASIGGETQYF. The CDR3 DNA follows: TGCGCCAGCAGCGCCGCGTCAATAGGGGGAGAGACCCAGTACTTC.